A single sample is the source of the 8 T cell receptor beta chains below, sequenced in a study of cytomegalovirus exposure and HLA in healthy donors. PCR was performed using 60 Vbeta and 13 Jbeta primers. Generated by immunoSEQ multiplex PCR, the TCRdb table keeps only in-frame clones and is missing some. The repertoire consists of 170,000 or so clones, with more than 80% occurring once and the leading ten covering 4.8%. Sequenced input: PBMCs. Receptor source: a man in his late teens or twenties in good health and CMV-seronegative.

The chain joins TRBV19 to TRBJ2-1; TRBD1 matches 7 bases. With 7 bases clipped from V and 4 bases from J, the junction kept 7 bases outside the gene matches. CDR1 is LNHDA and CDR2 is SQIVND in the germline V gene (reference sequence). The CDR3 sequence is 14 residues long. The DNA of the CDR3 is TGTGCCAGTAACCCGGGACAGACTTACAATGAGCAGTTCTTC. Translating gives CASNPGQTYNEQFF.

The chain carries TRBV19 and TRBJ2-2; 11 nucleotides match TRBD1. The germline V gene has CDR1 LNHDA and CDR2 SQIVND (reference sequence). The J segment lost 8 bases and the V segment lost 6 bases, leaving 11 bases of the junction unmatched. The CDR3 sequence is 16 residues long. The chain's CDR3 is CASSSRDRGAGGELFF. CDR3 DNA: TGTGCCAGTAGCTCCCGGGACAGGGGGGCCGGAGGGGAGCTGTTTTTT. The entire variable domain, with the rest obtained from reference TRBV19 and TRBJ2-2, is as follows: DGGITQSPKYLFRKEGQNVTLSCEQNLNHDAMYWYRQDPGQGLRLIYYSQIVNDFQKGDIAEGYSVSREKKESFPLTVTSAQKNPTAFYLCASSSRDRGAGGELFFGEGSRLTVL.

This chain connects TRBV27 to TRBJ2-7; maybe TRBD2 (5 bases). Germline V CDR1 and CDR2: MNHEY, SMNVEV (reference sequence). This CDR3 contains 15 residues. The V gene lost 6 bases and the J gene lost 2 bases, with 17 bases spanning the gap. CDR3 sequence reads: CASRGLKGSTYEQYF. In DNA form, the CDR3 reads TGTGCCAGCAGAGGACTGAAAGGGTCGACCTACGAGCAGTACTTC.

This chain links TRBV5-1 with TRBJ2-1; 14 bases map to TRBD2. The J segment lost 9 bases and the V segment lost 4 bases, leaving 9 bases of the junction unmatched. The CDR3 contains 16 residues. Germline CDR1 is SGHRS and CDR2 is YFSETQ. Here the CDR3 DNA reads TGCGCCAGCAGCCCCCTGACTAGCGGGAGGGCCGGTGAGCAGTTCTTC. It codes for CASSPLTSGRAGEQFF.

This chain uses TRBV29-1 with TRBJ2-3; TRBD1 aligns across 7 bases. The V gene's germline CDR1 is SQVTM and CDR2 ANQGSEA. The CDR3 runs 15 residues. V gave up 8 bases and J gave up 2 bases; unmatched junction bases: 13. The CDR3 reads CSFKRGQVITDTQYF. In DNA form, the CDR3 reads TGCAGCTTTAAGCGAGGACAGGTGATCACAGATACGCAGTATTTT.

The rearrangement links TRBV18 to TRBJ1-3; D is unresolved. The CDR3 extends over 14 amino acids. Germline loops: CDR1 KGHSH, CDR2 LQKENI. Deletions cut 6 bases from V and 4 bases from J, with 13 bases between. CDR3 residues: CASSAEAYGNTIYF. The CDR3 region has the DNA TGTGCCAGCTCGGCAGAGGCTTACGGAAACACCATATATTTT.

The J gene is TRBJ2-1, the V gene TRBV19, with 8 bases identical to TRBD2. CDR1 is LNHDA and CDR2 is SQIVND in the germline V gene (reference sequence). V trimming: 5 bases; J trimming: 4 bases; junction bases outside the gene matches: 10. The CDR3 totals 16 residues. For the CDR3, the DNA is TGTGCCAGTAGTCCCCTTGCGGCGGGAGGTTACAATGAGCAGTTCTTC. Encoded protein: CASSPLAAGGYNEQFF.

V and J are TRBV30 and TRBJ1-2; D uncertain. Germline CDR1 and CDR2: GTSNPN and SVGIG (reference sequence). The CDR3 totals 12 residues. Trimming shortened V by 4 bases and J by 1 base, and 7 bases separated the two germline ends. CDR3 in amino acids: CAWTPLNYGYTF. The CDR3 DNA reads as TGTGCCTGGACCCCCCTTAACTATGGCTACACCTTC.